Presented here are 18 T cell receptor beta chains from one specimen sequenced in a study of cytomegalovirus exposure and HLA in healthy donors. PCR involved 60 Vbeta and 13 Jbeta primers. The method was immunoSEQ multiplex PCR; TCRdb's version includes in-frame clones alone and lacks a portion of them. The sample consists of more than 70,000 clones, 77% of them appearing once. Material for sequencing was PBMCs. Every receptor here comes from a man over 45 in good health and CMV-seropositive.

The rearrangement joins TRBV29-1 to TRBJ2-3, with D maybe TRBD2 (6 bases). V lost 4 bases to trimming and J lost 1 base, with 9 bases between them. From germline, CDR1 is SQVTM and CDR2 ANQGSEA. CDR3 length: 13 amino acids. The DNA of the CDR3 is TGCAGCGTTGTGGAGGGAGGCACAGATACGCAGTATTTT. This translates into CSVVEGGTDTQYF.

The chain couples TRBV5-1 to TRBJ2-1, with 14 bases fitting TRBD2. Germline V gives CDR1 SGHRS, CDR2 YFSETQ. This CDR3 comprises 17 residues. After removal of 7 bases from V and 10 bases from J, the junction contained 16 bases not matched to a gene. CDR3 sequence: CASEAGTSGSRGREQFF. The CDR3 nucleotides are TGCGCCAGCGAAGCCGGGACTAGCGGGAGTAGGGGCAGGGAGCAGTTCTTC.

This clone was detected only once. The rearrangement uses TRBV9 and TRBJ2-7, with TRBD2 matching over 7 bases. Germline CDR1 SGDLS, CDR2 YYNGEE. The CDR3 length is 13 residues. J lost 5 bases, V lost 3 bases, and 5 bases had no gene match. CDR3 amino acids: CASSGTSGNEQYF. Written as DNA, the CDR3 is TGTGCCAGCAGCGGGACTAGTGGCAACGAGCAGTACTTC.

This chain connects TRBV7-9 to TRBJ2-2; 7 nucleotides match TRBD2. This CDR3 spans 18 amino acids. Germline V gene lookup returns CDR1 SEHNR and CDR2 FQNEAQ (reference sequence). The V gene end was trimmed by 1 base and the J gene end by 2 bases; junction bases not matched to a gene: 10. The CDR3 region has the DNA TGTGCCAGCAGCTTAGTTGGGCCTAGCGGTAGAAACACCGGGGAGCTGTTTTTT. This codes for CASSLVGPSGRNTGELFF.

This clone was detected once. The CDR3 loop reads CSGENGEQFF. CDR3 nucleotides: TGCAGCGGAGAGAATGGTGAGCAGTTCTTC. The V call is TRBV29-1, the J call TRBJ2-1; no firm D call. Trimming shortened V by 7 bases and J by 9 bases, and 10 bases separated the two germline ends. Germline lookup yields CDR1 SQVTM and CDR2 ANQGSEA. This CDR3 is built from 10 residues.

On this clone itself: A junction end diverges from the germline sequence, so it may reflect a read error. This sequence joins TRBV10-3 and TRBJ2-6; 13 nucleotides match TRBD2. The CDR3 runs to 17 residues. CDR1 is ENHRY and CDR2 is SYGVKD in the germline V gene. DNA for the CDR3: TGTGCCATCAGGGGACTAGCGGGAAACTCTGGGGCCAACGGCCTGACTTTC. As protein: CAIRGLAGNSGANGLTF.

In this sample, this clone turned up once. This chain uses TRBV2 with TRBJ2-5; 7 positions agree with TRBD2. CDR3 size: 15 residues. The germline V gene encodes CDR1 SNHLY and CDR2 FYNNEI. V dropped 3 bases and J dropped 2; count of bases not matched to a gene: 6. The CDR3 DNA sequence: TGTGCCAGCAGTGAGGGCGGGAGAAAACAAGAGACCCAGTACTTC. It yields the protein CASSEGGRKQETQYF. The variable domain in full, with the rest retrieved from reference TRBV2 and TRBJ2-5, is EPEVTQTPSHQVTQMGQEVILRCVPISNHLYFYWYRQILGQKVEFLVSFYNNEISEKSEIFDDQFSVERPDGSNFTLKIRSTKLEDSAMYFCASSEGGRKQETQYFGPGTRLLVL.

The chain carries TRBV7-8 and TRBJ2-5, with D possibly matching TRBD1 (5 bases). The CDR3 runs 12 residues. Trimming stripped 2 bases from V and 4 bases from J, with 5 bases between. CDR1 and CDR2 (germline): SGHVS, FQNEAQ. CDR3 in amino acids: CASSLRGETQYF. CDR3 coding DNA: TGTGCCAGCAGCTTAAGGGGAGAGACCCAGTACTTC. Full variable domain (rest looked up from reference TRBV7-8 and TRBJ2-5): GAGVSQSPRYKVAKRGQDVALRCDPISGHVSLFWYQQALGQGPEFLTYFQNEAQLDKSGLPSDRFFAERPEGSVSTLKIQRTQQEDSAVYLCASSLRGETQYFGPGTRLLVL.

The chain employs TRBV5-6 and TRBJ1-2; D not resolved. Trimming took off 0 bases at V and 7 bases at J, with 4 bases between the two ends. This CDR3 has 11 amino acids. Germline loops: CDR1 SGHDT, CDR2 YYEEEE. CDR3 DNA sequence: TGTGCCAGCAGCTTGGCCTCTGGCTACACCTTC. This translates into CASSLASGYTF.

V and J are TRBV15 and TRBJ2-5, with 14 bases aligning to TRBD2. The CDR3 has 16 amino acids. The germline gives CDR1 LNHNV, CDR2 YYDKDF (reference sequence). V lost 0 bases, J lost 11 bases, and 8 bases stayed unmatched. CDR3 loop: CATSRDWGTSGSEQYF. The CDR3 DNA sequence: TGTGCCACCAGCAGAGATTGGGGGACTAGCGGGAGTGAGCAGTACTTC. The variable domain in full, completed from reference TRBV15 and TRBJ2-5, reads DAMVIQNPRYQVTQFGKPVTLSCSQTLNHNVMYWYQQKSSQAPKLLFHYYDKDFNNEADTPDNFQSRRPNTSFCFLDIRSPGLGDTAMYLCATSRDWGTSGSEQYFGPGTRLLVL.

This chain links TRBV19 with TRBJ2-6, with 8 positions matching TRBD1. Germline-derived CDR1 and CDR2 are LNHDA and SQIVND (reference sequence). V dropped 8 bases and J dropped 4; count of bases not matched to a gene: 13. This CDR3 contains 17 residues. The CDR3 DNA follows: TGTGCCAGTGAAGGGACAGGACCCTTGAAGGGGGCCAACGTCCTGACTTTC. It codes for CASEGTGPLKGANVLTF.

The J gene is TRBJ2-7, the V gene TRBV7-8, with TRBD2 as a possible D gene (6 bases). The CDR3 is made up of 19 amino acids. CDR1 SGHVS and CDR2 FQNEAQ come from the germline V gene. V gave up 1 base and J gave up 5 bases, with 27 bases separating them. The CDR3 coding sequence is TGTGCCAGCAGCTTAGTTCGGAGGGGCGCGCGGGACCTCCATCACGAGCAGTACTTC. Translation gives CASSLVRRGARDLHHEQYF.

V and J are TRBV10-1 and TRBJ2-2; the D is unclear. This CDR3 has 12 amino acids. The germline gives CDR1 WNHNN, CDR2 SYGVQD (reference sequence). Trimming took off 7 bases at V and 7 bases at J, with 10 bases between the two ends. In DNA, the CDR3 is TGCGCCAGCATGGCAGTTGGCGGGGAGCTGTTTTTT. Translated, it gives CASMAVGGELFF.

This rearrangement joins TRBV6-1 to TRBJ1-2, with 8 bases lining up with TRBD1. With V trimmed by 11 bases and J by 7 bases, 15 bases remained unmatched. The length of the CDR3 is 14 residues. Per the germline V gene, CDR1 is MNHNS and CDR2 is SASEGT. DNA for the CDR3: TGTGCCGGCACCCTCGGGGGACAGGTCTTTGGCTACACCTTC. Protein product: CAGTLGGQVFGYTF.

This clone has a handful of counts. The J gene is TRBJ1-5, the V gene TRBV15; TRBD1 matches at 8 bases. The V gene's germline CDR1 is LNHNV and CDR2 YYDKDF (reference sequence). CDR3 size: 15 residues. Trimming cost V 1 base and J 5 bases; bases outside gene matches: 4. The CDR3 region is CATSRGTGGDQPQHF. The CDR3 bases are TGTGCCACCAGCAGAGGAACAGGGGGGGATCAGCCCCAGCATTTT.

The genes are TRBV6-5 and TRBJ1-5; possibly TRBD1 for D (5 bases). CDR1 and CDR2 from the germline V gene are MNHEY and SVGAGI. The V and J ends lost 8 bases and 0 bases respectively, with 8 bases between them. This CDR3 comprises 13 residues. The CDR3: CASRTTSNQPQHF. The CDR3, as DNA: TGTGCCAGCCGGACAACTAGCAATCAGCCCCAGCATTTT.

The table lists this clone with a few counts. J is TRBJ2-7 and V is TRBV9, with a weak D call TRBD2 (6 bases). Germline CDR1 SGDLS, CDR2 YYNGEE. This CDR3 comprises 16 residues. The V and J ends lost 7 bases and 2 bases respectively, with 22 bases between them. CDR3 loop: CASPRGGPPTTYEQYF. The CDR3 DNA reads as TGTGCCAGCCCCAGAGGAGGGCCGCCTACTACCTACGAGCAGTACTTC.

The chain uses TRBV12-5 and TRBJ2-1; 7 bases match TRBD1. J gave up 8 bases and V 0 bases, and 7 bases lay outside the gene matches. The V gene's germline CDR1 is LGHNT and CDR2 FRNRAP. CDR3 length: 15 residues. The CDR3 nucleotides read TGTGCTAGTGGTTTGGTACTCGTAGGGGGCGATGAGCAGTTCTTC. Translation: CASGLVLVGGDEQFF.